The 30 T cell receptor beta chains reported below all come from one sample, sequenced in a study of T cell clones after liver transplantation. Profiled with immunoSEQ multiplex PCR; TCRdb holds only in-frame clones, not every one. The repertoire holds over 50,000 clones, with roughly 80% as singletons. Sequencing was performed on CD4+ T cells from blood, taken before liver transplant. These receptors all come from a human donor who received a liver transplant.

This clone was seen just once. The chain has TRBV7-2 and TRBJ2-3, with TRBD2 identical over 7 bases. Trimming cost V 6 bases and J 0 bases; bases outside gene matches: 9. This CDR3 region has 16 residues. Germline V gene data show CDR1 as SGHTA and CDR2 as FQGNSA. This chain's CDR3 is CASSRGGGQSTDTQYF. CDR3 bases: TGTGCCAGCAGTCGGGGCGGGGGTCAGAGCACAGATACGCAGTATTTT.

J is TRBJ1-1 and V is TRBV18; TRBD1 is a possible D gene (5 bases). Germline V CDR1 and CDR2: KGHSH, LQKENI. Trimming stripped 8 bases from V and 3 bases from J, with 19 bases between. This CDR3 region has 15 residues. In nucleotides, the CDR3 is TGTGCCAGCGTACAAAGGGGCGTGGGTGACACTGAAGCTTTCTTT. Encoded protein: CASVQRGVGDTEAFF.

V and J are TRBV7-3 and TRBJ2-7; D might be TRBD1 or TRBD2, each matching 5 bases. The CDR3 length is 13 residues. Germline V CDR1 and CDR2: SGHTA, FQGTGA. V was cut by 1 base and J by 5 bases, with 9 bases left in between. CDR3 protein: CASSLIRGDEQYF. The CDR3 region has the DNA TGTGCCAGCAGCTTAATTCGAGGGGACGAGCAGTACTTC.

The V and J genes are TRBV11-2 and TRBJ2-1; 11 bases map to TRBD2. CDR1 SGHAT and CDR2 FQNNGV come from the germline V gene. This CDR3 is 17 amino acids long. V lost 4 bases and J lost 7; bases outside the gene matches: 12. The CDR3 nucleotides are TGTGCCAGCAGCTCGCTTACACTAGCGGGAGAGCGGAATGAGCAGTTCTTC. Protein: CASSSLTLAGERNEQFF.

Concerning this clone: This sample includes further DNA sequences coding for the same CDR3. The chain is built from TRBV2 and TRBJ1-5; D is unresolved. V gave up 4 bases and J gave up 7 bases, with 11 bases separating them. The CDR3 is made up of 13 amino acids. CDR1 is SNHLY, CDR2 FYNNEI, per germline. The CDR3 DNA reads TGTGCCAGCAGTGCTAGGACGTTACAGCCCCAGCATTTT. Residues: CASSARTLQPQHF.

This clone was counted once. This chain uses TRBV29-1 with TRBJ1-4; no firm D call. Per germline, CDR1 SQVTM and CDR2 ANQGSEA. There are 12 residues in the CDR3. Trimming pared 6 bases from V and 5 bases from J, leaving 10 bases between. This CDR3 reads CSVGALNEKLFF. In nucleotides, the CDR3 is TGCAGCGTGGGCGCGCTGAATGAAAAACTGTTTTTT.

V usage is TRBV4-1 and J usage is TRBJ1-5; TRBD1 is a possible D gene (6 bases). Trimming stripped 8 bases from V and 0 bases from J, with 20 bases between. This CDR3 is 17 amino acids long. CDR1 is MGHRA and CDR2 is YSYEKL in the germline V gene. This CDR3 reads CASGKQGGGDSNQPQHF. In DNA form, the CDR3 reads TGCGCCAGCGGGAAACAAGGGGGAGGGGATAGCAATCAGCCCCAGCATTTT.

V is TRBV27 and J is TRBJ2-5; TRBD2 agrees at 11 bases. Germline V CDR1 and CDR2: MNHEY, SMNVEV (reference sequence). The CDR3 covers 14 residues. V was pared by 3 bases and J by 3 bases, with 0 bases of the junction left unmatched. The CDR3 DNA follows: TGTGCCAGCAGTTTGACTAGCGGGGAAGAGACCCAGTACTTC. It yields the protein CASSLTSGEETQYF.

The CDR3 spells CASSLGLGAFYEQYF. In DNA form, the CDR3 reads TGTGCCAGCAGCTTAGGTCTGGGGGCGTTCTACGAGCAGTACTTC. The chain combines TRBV11-2 with TRBJ2-7; D might be TRBD1 (6 bases). Germline CDR1 SGHAT, CDR2 FQNNGV. V was pared by 1 base and J by 3 bases, with 13 bases between. This CDR3 region has 15 residues.

J is TRBJ2-1 and V is TRBV10-2, with a tentative D call TRBD1 (5 bases). Germline V CDR1 and CDR2: WSHSY, SAAADI. CDR3 length equals 11 residues. The V gene lost 8 bases and the J gene lost 4 bases, with 6 bases spanning the gap. CDR3 bases: TGCGCCAGCTCAGGGTACAATGAGCAGTTCTTC. Translated: CASSGYNEQFF.

The V gene is TRBV27, the J gene TRBJ2-7, with 7 positions matching TRBD2. This CDR3 has 16 amino acids. Unmatched junction bases numbered 13, after V lost 8 bases and J lost 0 bases. Per germline, CDR1 MNHEY and CDR2 SMNVEV (reference sequence). CDR3 residues: CASGLSSGPLSYEQYF. For the CDR3, the DNA is TGTGCCAGCGGCTTGAGTAGCGGGCCCCTCTCCTACGAGCAGTACTTC.

J is TRBJ1-1 and V is TRBV6-4; D ambiguous. The CDR3 is made up of 14 amino acids. The germline gives CDR1 MRHNA, CDR2 SNTAGT. V lost 2 bases, J lost 4 bases, and 11 bases lay in between. For the CDR3, the DNA is TGTGCCAGCAGTGACAGTAGCATGGGCACTGAAGCTTTCTTT. It encodes CASSDSSMGTEAFF.

This clone has a single count. The V gene is TRBV4-2, the J gene TRBJ2-5; no reliable D call. This CDR3 contains 15 residues. CDR1 is LGHNA and CDR2 is YNFKEQ in the germline V gene. The V end lost 1 base, the J end lost 1 base, and 10 bases lay between the germline ends. In DNA form, the CDR3 reads TGTGCCAGCAGCCAAGCCCCCAAGCGCCAAGAGACCCAGTACTTC. Translation: CASSQAPKRQETQYF.

The chain is built from TRBV7-2 and TRBJ1-1; D gene uncertain. Germline V CDR1 and CDR2: SGHTA, FQGNSA. Trimming cost V 3 bases and J 1 base, with 12 bases left between them. This CDR3 region has 15 residues. In DNA form, the CDR3 reads TGTGCCAGCAGCTTGGGATCGAGCGGGAACACTGAAGCTTTCTTT. This codes for CASSLGSSGNTEAFF.

The chain uses TRBV7-3 and TRBJ2-5, with D unclear. CDR3 length: 13 residues. The V gene lost 1 base and the J gene lost 5 bases, with 8 bases spanning the gap. Looked up from germline, CDR1 is SGHTA and CDR2 is FQGTGA. CDR3 DNA: TGTGCCAGCAGCTTAAGCTCTTACGAGACCCAGTACTTC. Its translation: CASSLSSYETQYF.

The chain employs TRBV2 and TRBJ2-2; no clear D. CDR1 is SNHLY and CDR2 is FYNNEI in the germline V gene. There are 14 residues in the CDR3. V lost 6 bases to trimming and J lost 2 bases, with 10 bases between them. CDR3 protein: CASRWQTNTGELFF. The CDR3 bases are TGTGCCAGCAGATGGCAGACCAACACCGGGGAGCTGTTTTTT.

This clone turned up a few times. This chain uses TRBV28 with TRBJ2-7; no reliable D call. Trimming shortened V by 6 bases and J by 3 bases, and 6 bases separated the two germline ends. The CDR3 covers 11 residues. Germline V gene lookup returns CDR1 MDHEN and CDR2 SYDVKM. The CDR3 DNA is TGTGCCAGCAGCGCCGTCTACGAGCAGTACTTC. It is translated as CASSAVYEQYF.

This clone was recorded only once. The J gene is TRBJ1-2, the V gene TRBV5-1; D is possibly TRBD1 (5 bases). CDR1 is SGHRS, CDR2 YFSETQ, per germline. There are 15 residues in the CDR3. V was shortened by 0 bases and J by 1 base, with 10 bases between the two germline ends. The CDR3 protein is CASSLAAQGNYGYTF. CDR3 nucleotide sequence: TGCGCCAGCAGCTTGGCGGCTCAGGGTAACTATGGCTACACCTTC.

This clone was detected once. This chain links TRBV7-9 with TRBJ1-2; D is unclear. Trimming left V 2 bases short and J 5 bases short, with 9 bases between. The germline CDR1 and CDR2 sequences are SEHNR and FQNEAQ (reference sequence). This CDR3 contains 13 residues. CDR3: CASSLISGYGYTF. The CDR3 DNA is TGTGCCAGCAGCTTAATCTCAGGTTATGGCTACACCTTC. The variable domain in full, completed from reference TRBV7-9 and TRBJ1-2, reads DTGVSQNPRHKITKRGQNVTFRCDPISEHNRLYWYRQTLGQGPEFLTYFQNEAQLEKSRLLSDRFSAERPKGSFSTLEIQRTEQGDSAMYLCASSLISGYGYTFGSGTRLTVV.

This clone occurred once. The V call is TRBV27, the J call TRBJ2-3; TRBD2 agrees at 10 bases. The length of the CDR3 is 14 residues. Looked up from germline, CDR1 is MNHEY and CDR2 is SMNVEV (reference sequence). With V trimmed by 4 bases and J by 9 bases, 7 bases remained unmatched. CDR3 sequence: CASSYTSGTRTQYF. The CDR3 nucleotides read TGTGCCAGCAGTTACACTAGCGGGACGCGGACGCAGTATTTT.

The chain couples TRBV5-8 to TRBJ2-1; 8 nucleotides match TRBD2. This CDR3 is built from 13 residues. In germline, CDR1 is SGHTS, CDR2 YDEGEE. V lost 2 bases to trimming and J lost 9 bases; unmatched junction nucleotides: 4. The CDR3 nucleotides are TGTGCCAGCAGCTTTAGCGGGAAGAGTGAGCAGTTCTTC. This encodes CASSFSGKSEQFF. The full variable domain, in which reference TRBV5-8 and TRBJ2-1 provide the parts outside the CDR3, is EAGVTQSPTHLIKTRGQQATLRCSPISGHTSVYWYQQALGLGLQFLLWYDEGEERNRGNFPPRFSGRQFPNYSSELNVNALELEDSALYLCASSFSGKSEQFFGPGTRLTVL.

The chain is built from TRBV5-6 and TRBJ2-1, with 8 bases aligning to TRBD2. This CDR3 is 18 amino acids long. With V trimmed by 4 bases and J by 2 bases, 14 bases remained unmatched. Germline loops: CDR1 SGHDT, CDR2 YYEEEE. This CDR3 reads CASSPEVGSGAAYNEQFF. CDR3 nucleotide sequence: TGTGCCAGCAGCCCTGAGGTCGGTAGCGGGGCCGCCTACAATGAGCAGTTCTTC. The full variable domain, completed using reference TRBV5-6 and TRBJ2-1, is DAGVTQSPTHLIKTRGQQVTLRCSPKSGHDTVSWYQQALGQGPQFIFQYYEEEERQRGNFPDRFSGHQFPNYSSELNVNALLLGDSALYLCASSPEVGSGAAYNEQFFGPGTRLTVL.

This clone occurred a few times. This rearrangement joins TRBV18 to TRBJ2-1; possibly TRBD2 for D (5 bases). Germline V gives CDR1 KGHSH, CDR2 LQKENI. V was shortened by 1 base and J by 0 bases, with 7 bases between the two germline ends. This CDR3 is 15 amino acids long. The CDR3 protein is CASSPQEGSYNEQFF. CDR3 sequence (DNA): TGTGCCAGCTCACCACAAGAGGGCTCCTACAATGAGCAGTTCTTC.

The chain employs TRBV7-2 and TRBJ2-1; TRBD1 aligns across 8 bases. CDR3 length equals 16 residues. V trimming: 5 bases; J trimming: 0 bases; junction bases outside the gene matches: 6. Germline assignment: CDR1 SGHTA and CDR2 FQGNSA. The CDR3 DNA follows: TGTGCCAGCAGCCAACGGGACAGGAGCTCCTACAATGAGCAGTTCTTC. It is translated as CASSQRDRSSYNEQFF.

The J gene is TRBJ2-7, the V gene TRBV7-3; TRBD1 agrees at 7 bases. V lost 6 bases to trimming and J lost 1 base; unmatched junction nucleotides: 12. This CDR3 is 16 amino acids long. CDR1 is SGHTA and CDR2 is FQGTGA in the germline V gene. The CDR3 region has the DNA TGTGCCAGCAGTTCCGATCTCCGGGACAGATCCTACGAGCAGTACTTC. As protein: CASSSDLRDRSYEQYF.

The chain combines TRBV7-2 with TRBJ1-2; D is ambiguous. V lost 3 bases and J 8 bases, leaving 13 bases between the germline ends. Germline CDR1 is SGHTA and CDR2 is FQGNSA. This CDR3 is 13 amino acids long. CDR3 amino acids: CASSLPGSLGYTF. DNA for the CDR3: TGTGCCAGCAGCTTGCCGGGAAGTCTAGGCTACACCTTC.

The chain carries TRBV6-5 and TRBJ2-2, with 7 bases identical to TRBD1. The CDR3 length is 12 residues. V was clipped by 6 bases and J by 5 bases; unmatched bases: 0. Germline loops: CDR1 MNHEY, CDR2 SVGAGI. The CDR3 DNA follows: TGTGCCAGCAGCAGGGGGACCGGGGAGCTGTTTTTT. Translated: CASSRGTGELFF.

DNA for the CDR3: TGTGCCAGCAGTGAAGCGGGGGGGAACACTGAAGCTTTCTTT. Translated: CASSEAGGNTEAFF. The V gene is TRBV2, the J gene TRBJ1-1; D perhaps matches TRBD1 (5 bases). The CDR3 runs 14 residues. CDR1 is SNHLY and CDR2 is FYNNEI in the germline V gene. V shed 0 bases and J shed 1 base, with 6 bases lying between them.

The rearrangement uses TRBV25-1 and TRBJ1-2; D perhaps matches TRBD1 (5 bases). The CDR3 is 15 residues long. V was trimmed by 4 bases and J by 0 bases, leaving 12 bases between them. Germline V lookup: CDR1 MGHDK, CDR2 SYGVNS. In DNA form, the CDR3 reads TGTGCCAGCAGTGGCTTCGCGGGGGCTAACTATGGCTACACCTTC. Residues: CASSGFAGANYGYTF.

This rearrangement joins TRBV5-6 to TRBJ1-3, with D uncertain. V lost 0 bases to trimming and J lost 7 bases, with 5 bases between them. The CDR3 sequence is 12 residues long. CDR1 is SGHDT and CDR2 is YYEEEE in the germline V gene. CDR3 sequence: CASSLERNTIYF. The DNA of the CDR3 is TGTGCCAGCAGCTTGGAAAGGAACACCATATATTTT.